This T cell receptor beta chain originates from a study of cytomegalovirus exposure and HLA in healthy donors. Study-wide results and caveats: In a later analysis, at a false discovery rate of 0.05, roughly 18,000 TCR beta sequences were associated with HLA alleles.

The CDR3 contains 17 residues. V dropped 0 bases and J dropped 7 bases, with 18 bases sitting between them. The germline gives CDR1 MNHEY, CDR2 SMNVEV (reference sequence). Both 60 Vbeta primers and 13 Jbeta primers went into the PCR. Repertoires were generated with immunoSEQ multiplex PCR, while TCRdb's copy carries only in-frame clones and drops some. The sample lists approximately 89,000 clones; roughly 76% were seen once. Comment on this clone: Its antigen is as yet unknown.

The sequence derives from a female donor in good health and CMV-seronegative. The chain carries TRBV27 and TRBJ1-4; the D is unclear. Sample: PBMCs. Written as DNA, the CDR3 is TGTGCCAGCAGTTTATCTTGGACTCCTTTCCGGGGTGAAAAACTGTTTTTT. It yields the protein CASSLSWTPFRGEKLFF.